Sequencing of this T cell receptor (beta chain) was carried out in a study of shared clonotypes between healthy human individuals. TCRdb's table, derived via immunoSEQ multiplex PCR, lists solely in-frame clones and lacks some. The sample has some 2.1 million clones, about 95% seen once. Selected positively for CCR7 and CD45RO-negative, naive CD8 cells excluded terminally differentiated effector memory CD45RA+ cells. The CDR3 sequence is 15 residues long. Germline loops: CDR1 LNHDA, CDR2 SQIVND (reference sequence). Between the trimmed V and J ends, which lost 0 bases and 4 bases, there was a span of 13 bases.

V gene TRBV19 combines with J gene TRBJ2-7, with D unresolved. The receptor was isolated from a man younger than 35 in good health. The sample consisted of naive CD8+ T cells sorted from blood. The CDR3 DNA follows: TGTGCCAGTAGTATAGAAGGCAGTAGGTGGTACGAGCAGTACTTC. It is translated as CASSIEGSRWYEQYF.